Listed below are T cell receptor beta chains from one sample, sequenced in a study of a mutant IDH1 vaccine in newly diagnosed glioma. TCRdb's copy holds only in-frame clones and misses some; the assay was immunoSEQ multiplex PCR. The sample carries about 67,000 clones, 80% to 90% recorded once. Here the sequenced sample was peripheral blood mononuclear cells (PBMCs), taken from a glioma patient treated with radiotherapy, temozolomide or both. The receptor source for this set is a young woman with glioma. Some clones in this sample may be carry-over from other donors' samples. The CDR3 runs from the conserved cysteine through the conserved F or W. Fields, in order: clone size, D gene, V gene, J gene, CDR3 protein, CDR3 DNA. A D gene is named only where the DNA matches it firmly. For some rows the clone size is stated as once, few or many, or as a class when expanded; others skip it.

abundance: -; d_gene: -; v_gene: TRBV6-1; j_gene: TRBJ1-4; CDR3aa: CASSGQVVERNEKLFF; CDR3nt: TGTGCCAGCAGTGGTCAGGTAGTCGAGCGGAATGAAAAACTGTTTTTT
abundance: -; d_gene: -; v_gene: TRBV10-2; j_gene: TRBJ1-1; CDR3aa: CASRPEMNTEAFF; CDR3nt: TGCGCCAGCAGACCAGAGATGAACACTGAAGCTTTCTTT
abundance: -; d_gene: TRBD2; v_gene: TRBV14; j_gene: TRBJ2-7; CDR3aa: CASSPLLAGVSYEQYF; CDR3nt: TGTGCCAGCAGCCCCCTTCTAGCGGGGGTGTCCTACGAGCAGTACTTC
abundance: -; d_gene: -; v_gene: TRBV30; j_gene: TRBJ2-2; CDR3aa: CAWSKPGLAKTGELFF; CDR3nt: TGTGCCTGGAGTAAGCCGGGACTGGCAAAGACCGGGGAGCTGTTTTTT
abundance: few; d_gene: TRBD1; v_gene: TRBV7-7; j_gene: TRBJ1-5; CDR3aa: CASSPGQGEHSNQPQHF; CDR3nt: TGTGCCAGCAGCCCCGGACAGGGAGAGCATAGCAATCAGCCCCAGCATTTT
abundance: -; d_gene: TRBD1; v_gene: TRBV25-1; j_gene: TRBJ2-2; CDR3aa: CASTTGQGAGGELFF; CDR3nt: TGTGCCAGCACAACGGGACAGGGGGCCGGCGGGGAGCTGTTTTTT
abundance: -; d_gene: -; v_gene: TRBV6-6; j_gene: TRBJ2-7; CDR3aa: CASTPGKVSYEQYF; CDR3nt: TGTGCCAGCACCCCCGGGAAGGTGTCCTACGAGCAGTACTTC
abundance: -; d_gene: -; v_gene: TRBV7-2; j_gene: TRBJ1-1; CDR3aa: CASSLVGNTEAFF; CDR3nt: TGTGCCAGCAGCTTAGTAGGGAATACTGAAGCTTTCTTT
abundance: -; d_gene: -; v_gene: TRBV29-1; j_gene: TRBJ2-7; CDR3aa: CSVAQSSYEQYF; CDR3nt: TGCAGCGTTGCTCAGAGCTCCTACGAGCAGTACTTC
abundance: -; d_gene: TRBD2; v_gene: TRBV4-1; j_gene: TRBJ2-5; CDR3aa: CASSQVEASGGNQETQYF; CDR3nt: TGCGCCAGCAGCCAAGTAGAGGCTAGCGGGGGAAACCAAGAGACCCAGTACTTC
abundance: -; d_gene: -; v_gene: TRBV6-5; j_gene: TRBJ1-3; CDR3aa: CASVSGNTIYF; CDR3nt: TGTGCCAGCGTCTCTGGAAACACCATATATTTT
abundance: -; d_gene: TRBD1; v_gene: TRBV18; j_gene: TRBJ2-3; CDR3aa: CASSLWTGESTDTQYF; CDR3nt: TGTGCCAGCTCACTATGGACAGGGGAATCCACAGATACGCAGTATTTT
abundance: -; d_gene: -; v_gene: TRBV5-1; j_gene: TRBJ2-7; CDR3aa: CASSLGEGLEQYF; CDR3nt: TGCGCCAGCAGCTTGGGCGAGGGGCTCGAGCAGTACTTC
abundance: -; d_gene: -; v_gene: TRBV5-1; j_gene: TRBJ2-3; CDR3aa: CASSPSIQASSTDTQYF; CDR3nt: TGCGCCAGCAGCCCTTCTATTCAGGCTTCTAGCACAGATACGCAGTATTTT
abundance: once; d_gene: TRBD1; v_gene: TRBV29-1; j_gene: TRBJ2-3; CDR3aa: CSVALGTGDTDTQYF; CDR3nt: TGCAGCGTCGCGCTAGGGACAGGGGACACAGATACGCAGTATTTT
abundance: -; d_gene: -; v_gene: TRBV6-5; j_gene: TRBJ1-1; CDR3aa: CASSLWGRMNTEAFF; CDR3nt: TGTGCCAGCAGTCTCTGGGGGCGGATGAACACTGAAGCTTTCTTT
abundance: -; d_gene: TRBD2; v_gene: TRBV7-8; j_gene: TRBJ2-1; CDR3aa: CASSLVGLAGGQYNEQFF; CDR3nt: TGTGCCAGCAGCTTAGTGGGTCTCGCGGGGGGGCAATACAATGAGCAGTTCTTC
abundance: -; d_gene: -; v_gene: TRBV5-4; j_gene: TRBJ1-1; CDR3aa: CASSTGTEAFF; CDR3nt: TGTGCCAGCAGCACCGGGACAGAAGCTTTCTTT
abundance: -; d_gene: -; v_gene: TRBV7-6; j_gene: TRBJ1-1; CDR3aa: CASSLRGQVGTEAFF; CDR3nt: TGTGCCAGCAGCCTTCGTGGCCAGGTTGGCACTGAAGCTTTCTTT
abundance: -; d_gene: -; v_gene: TRBV19; j_gene: TRBJ1-3; CDR3aa: CASSSDNGNTIYF; CDR3nt: TGTGCCAGTAGTTCGGACAACGGAAACACCATATATTTT
abundance: -; d_gene: -; v_gene: TRBV2; j_gene: TRBJ1-4; CDR3aa: CASSGRGVEKLFF; CDR3nt: TGTGCCAGCAGTGGTAGGGGGGTCGAAAAACTGTTTTTT
abundance: -; d_gene: TRBD2; v_gene: TRBV5-1; j_gene: TRBJ2-1; CDR3aa: CASSFQGLAGVYNEQFF; CDR3nt: TGCGCCAGCAGCTTCCAAGGACTAGCGGGGGTTTACAATGAGCAGTTCTTC
abundance: -; d_gene: TRBD2; v_gene: TRBV29-1; j_gene: TRBJ2-1; CDR3aa: CSVDFSGTYNEQFF; CDR3nt: TGCAGCGTTGATTTTAGCGGGACCTACAATGAGCAGTTCTTC
abundance: once; d_gene: -; v_gene: TRBV27; j_gene: TRBJ1-1; CDR3aa: CASTGATEAFF; CDR3nt: TGTGCCAGTACTGGGGCAACCGAAGCTTTCTTT
abundance: -; d_gene: -; v_gene: TRBV4-3; j_gene: TRBJ1-1; CDR3aa: CASSQDSGYGTEAFF; CDR3nt: TGCGCCAGCAGCCAAGATTCAGGGTATGGCACTGAAGCTTTCTTT
abundance: -; d_gene: -; v_gene: TRBV12-5; j_gene: TRBJ1-1; CDR3aa: CASGLGGGVTEAFF; CDR3nt: TGTGCTAGTGGTTTGGGAGGTGGGGTCACTGAAGCTTTCTTT
abundance: -; d_gene: -; v_gene: TRBV4-1; j_gene: TRBJ1-5; CDR3aa: CASSHRSGGNQPQHF; CDR3nt: TGCGCCAGCAGCCACCGTTCTGGGGGGAATCAGCCCCAGCATTTT
abundance: -; d_gene: TRBD1; v_gene: TRBV5-6; j_gene: TRBJ1-2; CDR3aa: CASSLGQGSIGGYTF; CDR3nt: TGTGCCAGCAGCCTTGGACAGGGGTCTATCGGAGGCTACACCTTC
abundance: -; d_gene: -; v_gene: TRBV7-8; j_gene: TRBJ2-7; CDR3aa: CASSPGQGPASYEQYF; CDR3nt: TGTGCCAGCAGCCCAGGCCAAGGGCCCGCATCCTACGAGCAGTACTTC